These T cell receptor beta chains were read from a single sample in a study of blood T cells in healthy people across ages. Each CDR3 protein gets one entry after TCRdb re-called the 5' RACE reads with MiXCR. The table shows about 1.8 million distinct CDR3 sequences, with around half occurring only once. Sequenced input: blood. Receptors were obtained from a woman aged 40 to 50 in good health. Both conserved end residues are part of each CDR3. A D gene is named only where the DNA matches it firmly. The size field is filled for only some rows; it gives once, few, many or a size class.

NA,TRBJ1-4,TRBV7-6,TRBD1,CASSQTGGGEKLFF,TGTGCCAGCAGCCAAACAGGGGGGGGTGAAAAACTGTTTTTT
NA,TRBJ2-7,TRBV11-2,NA,CASSLGLGYNEQYF,TGTGCCAGCAGCTTAGGCCTCGGTTACAATGAGCAGTACTTC
few,TRBJ2-5,TRBV29-1,TRBD1,CSVEDRVPVQTQYF,TGCAGCGTTGAGGACAGGGTTCCTGTCCAGACCCAGTACTTC
NA,TRBJ1-2,TRBV20-1,NA,CGARVAANYGYTF,TGCGGTGCTAGAGTCGCAGCTAACTATGGCTACACCTTC
few,TRBJ1-2,TRBV20-1,NA,CSASSYPDNYGYTF,TGCAGTGCTAGTAGTTATCCGGATAACTATGGCTACACCTTC
NA,TRBJ2-5,TRBV28,NA,CASSSFSGLPETQYF,TGTGCCAGCAGTTCTTTTTCCGGGTTGCCAGAGACCCAGTACTTC
few,TRBJ2-5,TRBV12-3/TRBV12-4,TRBD1,CASRGQGQLETQYF,TGTGCCAGCAGGGGACAGGGGCAGTTGGAGACCCAGTACTTC
NA,TRBJ2-1,TRBV7-2,NA,CASSNDGGSYNEQFF,TGTGCCAGCAGCAACGATGGAGGATCCTACAATGAGCAGTTCTTC
NA,TRBJ2-3,TRBV5-1,TRBD2,CASSSSTSGGYTDTQYF,TGCGCCAGCAGCTCGTCGACTAGCGGGGGATACACAGATACGCAGTATTTT
few,TRBJ2-3,TRBV9,TRBD1,CASSTGTGSTDTQYF,TGTGCCAGCAGCACCGGGACAGGGAGCACAGATACGCAGTATTTT
NA,TRBJ2-5,TRBV5-6,NA,CASSLGHKGPEETQYF,TGTGCCAGCAGCCTAGGGCATAAAGGACCGGAAGAGACCCAGTACTTC
NA,TRBJ2-1,TRBV7-2,NA,CASSLTGQTIPDEQFF,TGTGCCAGCAGCTTAACCGGACAGACGATTCCCGATGAGCAGTTCTTC
few,TRBJ2-3,TRBV29-1,TRBD2,CSVLRGGAWSTQYF,TGCAGCGTTCTACGCGGGGGGGCTTGGAGTACGCAGTATTTT
few,TRBJ1-6,TRBV7-2,TRBD1,CASSSIGGTGGSYNSPLHF,TGTGCCAGCAGCTCCATAGGGGGGACAGGGGGCTCCTATAATTCACCTCTCCACTTT
NA,TRBJ1-1,TRBV7-9,NA,CASSFMTGLTEAFF,TGTGCCAGCAGCTTTATGACAGGTTTGACTGAAGCTTTCTTT
NA,TRBJ2-3,TRBV7-2,NA,CASSFLGTPRDTQYF,TGTGCCAGCAGCTTCCTAGGGACTCCTCGAGATACGCAGTATTTT
NA,TRBJ2-7,TRBV4-2,NA,CASSQLETLASYEQYF,TGTGCCAGCAGCCAATTGGAAACACTTGCCTCCTACGAGCAGTACTTC